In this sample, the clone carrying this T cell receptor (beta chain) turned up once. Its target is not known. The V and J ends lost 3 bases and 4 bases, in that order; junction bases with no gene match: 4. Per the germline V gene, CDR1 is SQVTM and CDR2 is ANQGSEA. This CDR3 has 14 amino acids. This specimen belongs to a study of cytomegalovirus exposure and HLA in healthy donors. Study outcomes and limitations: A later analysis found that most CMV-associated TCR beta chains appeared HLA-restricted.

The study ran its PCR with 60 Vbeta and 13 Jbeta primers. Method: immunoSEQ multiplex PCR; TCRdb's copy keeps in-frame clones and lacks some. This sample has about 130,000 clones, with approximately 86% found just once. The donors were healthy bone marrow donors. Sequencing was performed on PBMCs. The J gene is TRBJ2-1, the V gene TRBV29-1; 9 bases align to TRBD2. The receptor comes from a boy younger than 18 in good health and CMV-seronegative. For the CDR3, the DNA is TGCAGCGTTGAGGGAGCGGGGGGTTACAATGAGCAGTTCTTC. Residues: CSVEGAGGYNEQFF.